This T cell receptor beta chain emerged from a study of blood T cell repertoires in COVID-19. Study background: Spain, Italy and the United States supplied samples that represented acute and convalescent COVID-19. PBMCs, B-cell-depleted T cells, or T cells were the source of the cDNA or gDNA that made up the material.

As processed by the authors: Using reference gene primer amplification, nucleated cell counts were estimated. Data came from immunoSEQ multiplex PCR; TCRdb stores just in-frame clones and leaves some out. V, J and clone size derive from that table, while D and trimming were established from the DNA sequence. The data contain under 150,000 clones, 84% of them singletons. V was cut by 5 bases and J by 0 bases, with 8 bases left in between. Germline CDR1 is SGHRS and CDR2 is YFSETQ. The CDR3 is 14 residues long. This clonotype originated in a middle-aged woman with acute or convalescent COVID-19. The chain has TRBV5-1 and TRBJ1-4; no reliable D call. The sample consisted of peripheral blood. CDR3 protein: CASRNSATNEKLFF. The CDR3 DNA reads TGCGCCAGCAGGAACAGTGCAACTAATGAAAAACTGTTTTTT.